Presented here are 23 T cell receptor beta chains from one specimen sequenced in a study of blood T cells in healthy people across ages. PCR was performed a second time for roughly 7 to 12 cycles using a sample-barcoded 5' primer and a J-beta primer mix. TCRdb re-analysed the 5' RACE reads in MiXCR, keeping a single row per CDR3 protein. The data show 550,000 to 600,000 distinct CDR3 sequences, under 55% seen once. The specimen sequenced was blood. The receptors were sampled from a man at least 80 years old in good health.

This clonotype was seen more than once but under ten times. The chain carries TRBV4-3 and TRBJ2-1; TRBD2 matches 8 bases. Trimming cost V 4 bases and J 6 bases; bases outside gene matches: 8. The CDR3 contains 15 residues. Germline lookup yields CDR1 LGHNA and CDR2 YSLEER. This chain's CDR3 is CASSRGSGGTNEQFF. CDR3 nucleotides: TGCGCCAGCAGCCGAGGCAGCGGGGGCACCAATGAGCAGTTCTTC.

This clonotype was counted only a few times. CDR3 coding DNA: TGCGCCAGCAGTACTACTACGGGACAGATCTCCTACGAGCAGTACTTC. It specifies CASSTTTGQISYEQYF. This chain joins TRBV5-1 and TRBJ2-7, with 7 bases aligning to TRBD1. The V segment lost 5 bases and the J segment 0 bases; nucleotides outside the gene matches: 11. The length of the CDR3 is 16 residues. The germline gives CDR1 SGHRS, CDR2 YFSETQ.

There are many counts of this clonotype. CDR3 sequence: CASSVAVGLRETQYF. The CDR3 coding sequence is TGTGCCAGCAGCGTAGCCGTCGGCCTGCGGGAGACCCAGTACTTC. The chain links TRBV9 to TRBJ2-5; no clear D gene. The ends were cut back, 0 bases at V and 5 bases at J, with 14 bases in the middle. The CDR3 is 15 amino acids. Germline values: CDR1 SGDLS, CDR2 YYNGEE.

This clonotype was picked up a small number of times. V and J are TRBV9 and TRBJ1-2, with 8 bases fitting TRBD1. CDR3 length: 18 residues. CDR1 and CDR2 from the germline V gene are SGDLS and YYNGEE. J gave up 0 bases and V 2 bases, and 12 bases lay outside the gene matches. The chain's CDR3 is CASSVGTDRVGTNYGYTF. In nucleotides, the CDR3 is TGTGCCAGCAGCGTGGGGACGGACAGGGTCGGAACTAACTATGGCTACACCTTC.

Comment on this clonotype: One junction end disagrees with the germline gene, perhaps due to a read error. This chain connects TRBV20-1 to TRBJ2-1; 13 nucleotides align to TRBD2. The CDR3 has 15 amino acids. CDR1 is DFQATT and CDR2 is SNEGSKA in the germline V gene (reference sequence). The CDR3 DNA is TGCAGCGCTAGTAGGGGACTAGCGGGAAGCAATGAGCAGTTCTTC. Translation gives CSASRGLAGSNEQFF.

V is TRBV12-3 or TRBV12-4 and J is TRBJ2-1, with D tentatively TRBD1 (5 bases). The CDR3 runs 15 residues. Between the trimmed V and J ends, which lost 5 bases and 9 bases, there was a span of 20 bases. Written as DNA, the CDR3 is TGTGCCAGCAGTGGGGCAGCGCCCCTTAGGTCTGAGCAGTTCTTC. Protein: CASSGAAPLRSEQFF.

The CDR3 coding sequence is TGTGCCAGCAGCCGGGAGCAGGGAGGCACTGAAGCTTTCTTT. It translates to CASSREQGGTEAFF. The chain is built from TRBV3-1 and TRBJ1-1; D might be TRBD1 (5 bases). The CDR3 runs to 14 residues. V gave up 4 bases and J gave up 4 bases, with 13 bases separating them. Germline CDR1 reads LGHDT; CDR2 reads YNNKEL (reference sequence).

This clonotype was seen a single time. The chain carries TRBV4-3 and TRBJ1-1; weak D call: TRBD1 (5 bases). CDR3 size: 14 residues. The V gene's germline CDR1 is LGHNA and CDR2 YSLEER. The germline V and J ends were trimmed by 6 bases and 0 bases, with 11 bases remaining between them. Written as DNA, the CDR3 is TGCGCCAGCAGGATCGACAGAATGAACACTGAAGCTTTCTTT. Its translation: CASRIDRMNTEAFF.

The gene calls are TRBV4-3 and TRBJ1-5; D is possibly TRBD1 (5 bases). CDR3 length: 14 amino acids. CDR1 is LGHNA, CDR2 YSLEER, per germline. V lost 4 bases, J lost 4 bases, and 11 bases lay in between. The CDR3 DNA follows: TGCGCCAGCAGCCCCCGACGGGGGAATCAGCCCCAGCATTTT. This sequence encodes CASSPRRGNQPQHF.

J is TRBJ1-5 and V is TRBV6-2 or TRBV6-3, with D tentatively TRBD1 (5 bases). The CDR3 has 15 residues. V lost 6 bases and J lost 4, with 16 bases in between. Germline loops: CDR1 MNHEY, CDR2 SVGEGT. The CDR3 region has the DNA TGTGCCAGCAGGCCCACCGGGACCGCAAATCAGCCCCAGCATTTT. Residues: CASRPTGTANQPQHF.

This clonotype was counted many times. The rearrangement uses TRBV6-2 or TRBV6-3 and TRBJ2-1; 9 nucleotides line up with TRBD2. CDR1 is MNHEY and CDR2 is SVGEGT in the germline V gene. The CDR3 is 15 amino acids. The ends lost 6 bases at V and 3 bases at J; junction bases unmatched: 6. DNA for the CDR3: TGTGCCAGCAGGTTAGGGACTAGCCGCTACAATGAGCAGTTCTTC. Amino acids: CASRLGTSRYNEQFF.

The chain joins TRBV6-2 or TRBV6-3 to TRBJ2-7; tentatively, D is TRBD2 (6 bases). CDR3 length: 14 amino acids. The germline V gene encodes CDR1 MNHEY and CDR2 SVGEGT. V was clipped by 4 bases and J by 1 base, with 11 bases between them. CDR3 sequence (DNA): TGTGCCAGCAGTTCCGGGACTCCTTCCTACGAGCAGTACTTC. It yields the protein CASSSGTPSYEQYF.

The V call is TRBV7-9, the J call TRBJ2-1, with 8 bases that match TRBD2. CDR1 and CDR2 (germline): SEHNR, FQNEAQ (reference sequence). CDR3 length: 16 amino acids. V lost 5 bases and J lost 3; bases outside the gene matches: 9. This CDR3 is CASSPGGGFGYNEQFF. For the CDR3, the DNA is TGTGCCAGCAGCCCCGGGGGGGGGTTTGGCTACAATGAGCAGTTCTTC.

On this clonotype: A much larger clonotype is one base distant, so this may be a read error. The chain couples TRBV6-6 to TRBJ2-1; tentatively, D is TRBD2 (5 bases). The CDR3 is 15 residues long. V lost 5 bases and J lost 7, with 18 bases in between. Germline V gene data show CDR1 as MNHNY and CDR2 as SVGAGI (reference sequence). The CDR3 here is CASSAHIGRTNEQFF. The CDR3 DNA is TGTGCCAGCAGTGCCCATATAGGGAGAACAAATGAGCAGTTCTTC.

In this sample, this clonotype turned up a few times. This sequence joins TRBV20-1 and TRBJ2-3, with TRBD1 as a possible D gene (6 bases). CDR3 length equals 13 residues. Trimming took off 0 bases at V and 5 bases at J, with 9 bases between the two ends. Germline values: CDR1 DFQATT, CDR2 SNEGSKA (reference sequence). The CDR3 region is CSARDTGKDTQYF. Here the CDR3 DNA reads TGCAGTGCTAGAGACACAGGGAAAGATACGCAGTATTTT.

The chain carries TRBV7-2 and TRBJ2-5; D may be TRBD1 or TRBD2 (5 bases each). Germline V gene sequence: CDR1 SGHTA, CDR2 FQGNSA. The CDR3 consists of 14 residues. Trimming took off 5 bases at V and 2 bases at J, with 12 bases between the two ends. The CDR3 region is CASSRDGSQETQYF. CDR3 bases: TGTGCCAGCAGCCGGGACGGATCTCAAGAGACCCAGTACTTC.

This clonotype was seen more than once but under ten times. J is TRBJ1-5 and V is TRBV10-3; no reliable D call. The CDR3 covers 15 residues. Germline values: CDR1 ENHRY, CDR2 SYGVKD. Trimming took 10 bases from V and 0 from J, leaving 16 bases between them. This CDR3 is CATRRTADSNQPQHF. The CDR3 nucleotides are TGTGCCACCCGGAGAACAGCAGATAGCAATCAGCCCCAGCATTTT.

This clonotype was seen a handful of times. The CDR3 DNA is TGTGCCAGCAGCTTAACACAGGGGGCGGGAGAGCAGTACTTC. It codes for CASSLTQGAGEQYF. The rearrangement uses TRBV7-9 and TRBJ2-7, with TRBD1 matching over 9 bases. Per the germline V gene, CDR1 is SEHNR and CDR2 is FQNEAQ (reference sequence). V lost 2 bases to trimming and J lost 7 bases; unmatched junction nucleotides: 6. The CDR3 length is 14 residues.

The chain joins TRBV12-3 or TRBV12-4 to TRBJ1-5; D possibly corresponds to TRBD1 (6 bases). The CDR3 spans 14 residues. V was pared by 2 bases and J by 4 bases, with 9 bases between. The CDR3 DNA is TGTGCCAGCAGTTTACTTCAGGGGAATCAGCCCCAGCATTTT. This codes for CASSLLQGNQPQHF.

CDR3 nucleotides: TGTGCCAGCACCCTTGATTCGGGGTATGGTGGCTACACCTTC. Amino acids: CASTLDSGYGGYTF. The chain is built from TRBV7-2 and TRBJ1-2; no clear D gene. Trimming removed 7 bases at V and 7 bases at J, with 19 bases between. CDR3 length: 14 amino acids. Germline V CDR1 and CDR2: SGHTA, FQGNSA.

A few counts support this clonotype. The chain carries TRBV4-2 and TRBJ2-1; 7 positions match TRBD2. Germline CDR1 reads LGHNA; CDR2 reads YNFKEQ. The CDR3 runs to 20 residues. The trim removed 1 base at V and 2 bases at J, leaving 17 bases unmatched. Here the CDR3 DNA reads TGTGCCAGCAGCCAAGCCGGCGGGAGCCGCCTTGAGAGGGCCTACAATGAGCAGTTCTTC. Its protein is CASSQAGGSRLERAYNEQFF.

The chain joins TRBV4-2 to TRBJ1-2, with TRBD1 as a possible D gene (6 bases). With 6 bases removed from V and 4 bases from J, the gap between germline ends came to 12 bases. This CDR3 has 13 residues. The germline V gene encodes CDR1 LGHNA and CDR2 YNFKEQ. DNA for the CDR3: TGTGCCAGCAGGCCGGACAGTACCTATGGCTACACCTTC. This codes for CASRPDSTYGYTF.

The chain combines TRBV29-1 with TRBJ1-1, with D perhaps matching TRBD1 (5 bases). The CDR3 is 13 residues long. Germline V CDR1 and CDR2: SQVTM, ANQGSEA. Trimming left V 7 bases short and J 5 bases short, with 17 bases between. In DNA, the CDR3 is TGCAGCGCACATGGGGGGGTGGGGACTGAAGCTTTCTTT. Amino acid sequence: CSAHGGVGTEAFF.